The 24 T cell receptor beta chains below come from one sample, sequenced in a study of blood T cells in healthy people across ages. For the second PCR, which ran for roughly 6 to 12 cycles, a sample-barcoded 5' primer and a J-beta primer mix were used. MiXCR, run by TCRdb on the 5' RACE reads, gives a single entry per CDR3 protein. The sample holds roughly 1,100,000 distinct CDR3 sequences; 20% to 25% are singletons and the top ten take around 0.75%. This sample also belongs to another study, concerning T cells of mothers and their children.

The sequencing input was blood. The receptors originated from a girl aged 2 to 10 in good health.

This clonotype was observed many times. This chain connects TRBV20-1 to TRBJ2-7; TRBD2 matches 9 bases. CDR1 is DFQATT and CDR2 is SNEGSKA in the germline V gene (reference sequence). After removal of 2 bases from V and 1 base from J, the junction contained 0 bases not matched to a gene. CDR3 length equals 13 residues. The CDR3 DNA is TGCAGTGCTAGACTAGCGGGATCCTACGAGCAGTACTTC. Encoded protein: CSARLAGSYEQYF.

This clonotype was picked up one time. CDR3 region: CASVQFTDTQYF. As DNA, the CDR3 is TGTGCCAGCGTACAATTCACAGATACGCAGTATTTT. The chain employs TRBV2 and TRBJ2-3; D gene uncertain. CDR3 length: 12 residues. From germline, CDR1 is SNHLY and CDR2 FYNNEI. V was clipped by 8 bases and J by 2 bases, with 8 bases between them.

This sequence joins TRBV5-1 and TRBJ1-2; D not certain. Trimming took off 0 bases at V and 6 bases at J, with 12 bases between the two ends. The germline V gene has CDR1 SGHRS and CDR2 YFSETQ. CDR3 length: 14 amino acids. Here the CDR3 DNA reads TGCGCCAGCAGCTTGGAGGAGAGATTAAATGGCTACACCTTC. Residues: CASSLEERLNGYTF.

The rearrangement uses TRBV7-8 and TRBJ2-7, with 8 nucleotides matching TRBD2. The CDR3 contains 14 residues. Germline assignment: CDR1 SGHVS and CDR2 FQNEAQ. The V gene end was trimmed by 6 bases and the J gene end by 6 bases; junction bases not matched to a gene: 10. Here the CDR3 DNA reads TGTGCCAGCAGGTCCGAAGCGGGAGCGCTCGAGCAGTACTTC. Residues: CASRSEAGALEQYF.

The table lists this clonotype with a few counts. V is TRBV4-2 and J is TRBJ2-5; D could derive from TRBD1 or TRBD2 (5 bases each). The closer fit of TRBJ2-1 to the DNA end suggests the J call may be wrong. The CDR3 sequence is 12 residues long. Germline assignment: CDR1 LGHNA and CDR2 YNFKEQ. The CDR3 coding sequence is TGTGCCAGCAGCCCGTCCTCGGGGCAGCAGTTCTTC. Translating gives CASSPSSGQQFF.

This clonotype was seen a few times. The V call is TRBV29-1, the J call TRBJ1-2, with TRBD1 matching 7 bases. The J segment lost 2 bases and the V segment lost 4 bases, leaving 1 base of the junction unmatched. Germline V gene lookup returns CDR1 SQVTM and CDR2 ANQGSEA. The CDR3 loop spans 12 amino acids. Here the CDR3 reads CSVATGNYGYTF. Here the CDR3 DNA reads TGCAGCGTTGCGACAGGGAACTATGGCTACACCTTC. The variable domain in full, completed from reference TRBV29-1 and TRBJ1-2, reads SAVISQKPSRDICQRGTSLTIQCQVDSQVTMMFWYRQQPGQSLTLIATANQGSEATYESGFVIDKFPISRPNLTFSTLTVSNMSPEDSSIYLCSVATGNYGYTFGSGTRLTVV.

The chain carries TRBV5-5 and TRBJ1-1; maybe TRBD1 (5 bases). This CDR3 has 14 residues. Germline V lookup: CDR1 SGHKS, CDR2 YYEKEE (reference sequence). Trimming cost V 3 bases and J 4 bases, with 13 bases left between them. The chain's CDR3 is CASSWGNRFTEAFF. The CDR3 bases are TGTGCCAGCAGCTGGGGAAACAGGTTCACTGAAGCTTTCTTT. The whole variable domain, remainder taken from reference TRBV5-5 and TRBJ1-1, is DAGVTQSPTHLIKTRGQQVTLRCSPISGHKSVSWYQQVLGQGPQFIFQYYEKEERGRGNFPDRFSARQFPNYSSELNVNALLLGDSALYLCASSWGNRFTEAFFGQGTRLTVV.

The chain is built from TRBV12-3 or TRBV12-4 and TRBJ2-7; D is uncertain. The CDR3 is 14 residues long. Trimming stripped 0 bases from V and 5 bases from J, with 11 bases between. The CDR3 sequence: CASSLAGPAHEQYF. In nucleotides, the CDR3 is TGTGCCAGCAGTTTAGCGGGTCCAGCCCACGAGCAGTACTTC.

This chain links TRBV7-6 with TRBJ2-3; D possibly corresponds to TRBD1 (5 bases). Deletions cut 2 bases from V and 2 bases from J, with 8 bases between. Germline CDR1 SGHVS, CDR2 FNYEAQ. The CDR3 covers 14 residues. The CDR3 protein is CASSLTGPTDTQYF. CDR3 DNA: TGTGCCAGCAGCTTAACAGGCCCCACAGATACGCAGTATTTT.

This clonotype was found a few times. CDR3 coding DNA: TGCAGCGTTCCCGCCGCCATCTACGGGGGCTACACCTTC. This codes for CSVPAAIYGGYTF. The chain carries TRBV29-1 and TRBJ1-2, with D unresolved. CDR1 is SQVTM, CDR2 ANQGSEA, per germline. CDR3 length: 13 residues. Trimming stripped 5 bases from V and 8 bases from J, with 18 bases between.

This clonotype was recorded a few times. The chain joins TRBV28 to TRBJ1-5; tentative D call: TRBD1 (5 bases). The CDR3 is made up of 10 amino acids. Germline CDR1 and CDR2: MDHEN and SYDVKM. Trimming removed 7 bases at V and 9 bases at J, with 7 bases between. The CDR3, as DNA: TGTGCCAGCAATGGGGGGCCCCAGCATTTT. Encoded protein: CASNGGPQHF.

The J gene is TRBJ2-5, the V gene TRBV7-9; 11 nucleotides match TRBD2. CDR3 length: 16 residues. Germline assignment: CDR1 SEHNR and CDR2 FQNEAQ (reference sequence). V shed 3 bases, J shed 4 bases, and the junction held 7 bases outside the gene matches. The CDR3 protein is CASSFLDSGGAETQYF. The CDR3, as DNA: TGTGCCAGCAGCTTTCTGGATAGCGGGGGGGCAGAGACCCAGTACTTC.

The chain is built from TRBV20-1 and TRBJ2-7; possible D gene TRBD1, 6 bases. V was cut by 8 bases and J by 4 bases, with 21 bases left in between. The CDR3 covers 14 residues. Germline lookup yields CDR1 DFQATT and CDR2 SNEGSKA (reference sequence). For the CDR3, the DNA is TGCAGTCTCTCTTCTTTTGTCAGGGGATACGAGCAGTACTTC. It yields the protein CSLSSFVRGYEQYF.

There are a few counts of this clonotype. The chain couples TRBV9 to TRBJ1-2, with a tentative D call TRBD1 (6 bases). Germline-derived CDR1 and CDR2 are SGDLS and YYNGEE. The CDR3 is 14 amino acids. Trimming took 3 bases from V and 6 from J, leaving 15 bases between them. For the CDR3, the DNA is TGTGCCAGCAGCGGAGGACAGCCCAAGAATGGCTACACCTTC. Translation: CASSGGQPKNGYTF.

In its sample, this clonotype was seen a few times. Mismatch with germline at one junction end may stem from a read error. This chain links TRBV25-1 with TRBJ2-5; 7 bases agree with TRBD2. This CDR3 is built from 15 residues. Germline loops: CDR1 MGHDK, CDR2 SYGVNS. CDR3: CASSEYSGNQETQCF. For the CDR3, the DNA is TGTGCCAGCAGTGAATACAGCGGGAACCAAGAGACCCAGTGCTTC.

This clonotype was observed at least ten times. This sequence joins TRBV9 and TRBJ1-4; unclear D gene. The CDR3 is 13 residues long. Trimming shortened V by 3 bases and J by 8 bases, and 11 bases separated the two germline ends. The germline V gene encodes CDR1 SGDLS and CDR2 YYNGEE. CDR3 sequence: CASSGIGDEKLFF. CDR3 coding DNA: TGTGCCAGCAGCGGAATAGGAGACGAAAAACTGTTTTTT.

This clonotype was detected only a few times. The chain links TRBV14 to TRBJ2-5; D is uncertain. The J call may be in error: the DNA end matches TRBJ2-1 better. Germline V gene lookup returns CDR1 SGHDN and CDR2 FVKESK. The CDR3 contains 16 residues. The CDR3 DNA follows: TGTGCCAGCAGCCAAGTCGGGCTAGTGGGCAAGGTTGAGCAGTTCTTC. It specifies CASSQVGLVGKVEQFF.

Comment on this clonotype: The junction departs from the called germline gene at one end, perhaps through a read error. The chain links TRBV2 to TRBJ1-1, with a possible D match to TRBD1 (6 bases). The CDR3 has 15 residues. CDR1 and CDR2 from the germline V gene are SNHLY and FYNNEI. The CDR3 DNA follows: TGTGCCGGCAGAGTGGAAACTTGGGGGGCCACTGAAGCTTTCTTT. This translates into CAGRVETWGATEAFF.

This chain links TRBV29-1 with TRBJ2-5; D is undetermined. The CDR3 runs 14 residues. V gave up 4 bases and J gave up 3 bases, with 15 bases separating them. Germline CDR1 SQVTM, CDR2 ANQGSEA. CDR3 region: CSVVYWAREETQYF. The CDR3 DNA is TGCAGCGTTGTGTATTGGGCAAGGGAAGAGACCCAGTACTTC.

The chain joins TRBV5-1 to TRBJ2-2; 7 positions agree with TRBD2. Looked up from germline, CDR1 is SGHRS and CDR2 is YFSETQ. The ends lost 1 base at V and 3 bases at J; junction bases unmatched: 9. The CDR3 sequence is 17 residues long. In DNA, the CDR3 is TGCGCCAGCAGCTTGAAGGTAGCGGGCTTCGACACCGGGGAGCTGTTTTTT. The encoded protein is CASSLKVAGFDTGELFF.

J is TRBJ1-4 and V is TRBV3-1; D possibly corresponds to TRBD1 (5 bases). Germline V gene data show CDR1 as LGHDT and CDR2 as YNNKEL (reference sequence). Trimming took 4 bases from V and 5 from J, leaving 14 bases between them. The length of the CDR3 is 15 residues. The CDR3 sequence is CASSPTGTKNEKLFF. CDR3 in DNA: TGTGCCAGCAGCCCTACCGGGACCAAAAATGAAAAACTGTTTTTT. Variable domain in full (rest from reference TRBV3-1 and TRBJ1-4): DTAVSQTPKYLVTQMGNDKSIKCEQNLGHDTMYWYKQDSKKFLKIMFSYNNKELIINETVPNRFSPKSPDKAHLNLHINSLELGDSAVYFCASSPTGTKNEKLFFGSGTQLSVL.

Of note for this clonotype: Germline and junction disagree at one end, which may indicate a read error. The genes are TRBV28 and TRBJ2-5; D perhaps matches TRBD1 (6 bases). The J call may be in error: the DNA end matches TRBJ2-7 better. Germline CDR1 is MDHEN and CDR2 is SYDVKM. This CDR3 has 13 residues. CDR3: CVSRKTGTHEQYF. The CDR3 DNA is TGTGTCAGCAGGAAAACAGGGACCCACGAGCAGTACTTC.

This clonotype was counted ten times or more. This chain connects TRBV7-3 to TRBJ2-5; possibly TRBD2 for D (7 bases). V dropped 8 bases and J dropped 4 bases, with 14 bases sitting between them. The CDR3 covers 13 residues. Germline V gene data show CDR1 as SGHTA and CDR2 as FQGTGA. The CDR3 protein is CASSRGAGETQYF. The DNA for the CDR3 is TGTGCCAGCTCCCGGGGGGCGGGAGAGACCCAGTACTTC.

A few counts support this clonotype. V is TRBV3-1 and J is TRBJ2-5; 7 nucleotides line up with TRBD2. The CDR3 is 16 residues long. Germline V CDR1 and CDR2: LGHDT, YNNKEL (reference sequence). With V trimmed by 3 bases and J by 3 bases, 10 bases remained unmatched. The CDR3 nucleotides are TGTGCCAGCAGCCACCTTAGACTAGCCTCCAAAGAGACCCAGTACTTC. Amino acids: CASSHLRLASKETQYF.